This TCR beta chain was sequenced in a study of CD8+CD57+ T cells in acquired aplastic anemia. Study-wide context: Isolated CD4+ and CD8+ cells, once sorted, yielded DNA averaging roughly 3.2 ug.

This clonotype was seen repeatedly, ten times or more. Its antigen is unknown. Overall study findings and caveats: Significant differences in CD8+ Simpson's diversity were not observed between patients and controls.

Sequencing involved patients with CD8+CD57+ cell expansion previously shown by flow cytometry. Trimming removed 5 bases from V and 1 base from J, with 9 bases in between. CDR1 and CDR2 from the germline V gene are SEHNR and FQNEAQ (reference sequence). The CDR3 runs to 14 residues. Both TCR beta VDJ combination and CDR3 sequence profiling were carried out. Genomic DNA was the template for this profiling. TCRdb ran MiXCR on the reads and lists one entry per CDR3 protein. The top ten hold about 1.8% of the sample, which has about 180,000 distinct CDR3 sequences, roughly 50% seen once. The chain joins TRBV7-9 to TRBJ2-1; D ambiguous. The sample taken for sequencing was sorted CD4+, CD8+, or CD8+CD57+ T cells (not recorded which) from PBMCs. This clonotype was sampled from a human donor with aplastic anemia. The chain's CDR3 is CASSPWVSYNEQFF. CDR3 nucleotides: TGTGCCAGCAGCCCGTGGGTGTCCTACAATGAGCAGTTCTTC.